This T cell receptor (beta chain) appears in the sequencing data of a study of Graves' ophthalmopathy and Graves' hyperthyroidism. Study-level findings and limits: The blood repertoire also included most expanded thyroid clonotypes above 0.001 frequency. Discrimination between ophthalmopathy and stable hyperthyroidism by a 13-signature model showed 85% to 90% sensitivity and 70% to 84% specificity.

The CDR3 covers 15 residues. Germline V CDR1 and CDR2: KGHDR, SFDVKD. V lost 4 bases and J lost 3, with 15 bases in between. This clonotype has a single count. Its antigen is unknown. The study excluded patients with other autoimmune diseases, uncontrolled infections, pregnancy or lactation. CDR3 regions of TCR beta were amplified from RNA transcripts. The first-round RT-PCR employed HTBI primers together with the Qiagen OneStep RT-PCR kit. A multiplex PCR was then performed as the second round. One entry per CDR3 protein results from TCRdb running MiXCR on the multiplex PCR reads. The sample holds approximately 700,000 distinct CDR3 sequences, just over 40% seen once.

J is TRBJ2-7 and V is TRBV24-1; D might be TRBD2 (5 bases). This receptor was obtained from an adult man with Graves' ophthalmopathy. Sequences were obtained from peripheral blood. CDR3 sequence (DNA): TGTGCCACCAGTGAACCGAGGACGGGGAGCTACGAGCAGTACTTC. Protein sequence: CATSEPRTGSYEQYF.